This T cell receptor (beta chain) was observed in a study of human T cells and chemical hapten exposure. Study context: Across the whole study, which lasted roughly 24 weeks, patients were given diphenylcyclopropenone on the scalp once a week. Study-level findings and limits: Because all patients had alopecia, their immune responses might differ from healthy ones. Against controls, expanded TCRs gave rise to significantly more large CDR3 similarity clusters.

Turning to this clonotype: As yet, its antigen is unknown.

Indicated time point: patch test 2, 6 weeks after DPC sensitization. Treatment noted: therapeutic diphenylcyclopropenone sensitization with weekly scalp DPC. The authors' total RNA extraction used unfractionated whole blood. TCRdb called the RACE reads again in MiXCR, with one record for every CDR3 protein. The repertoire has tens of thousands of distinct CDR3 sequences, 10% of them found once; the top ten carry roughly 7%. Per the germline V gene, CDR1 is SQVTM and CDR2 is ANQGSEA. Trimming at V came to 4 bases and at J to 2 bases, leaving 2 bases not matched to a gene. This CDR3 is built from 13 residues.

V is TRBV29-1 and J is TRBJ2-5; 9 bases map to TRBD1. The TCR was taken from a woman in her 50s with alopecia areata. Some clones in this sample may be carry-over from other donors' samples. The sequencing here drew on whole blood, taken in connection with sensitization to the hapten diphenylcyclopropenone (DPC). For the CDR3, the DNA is TGCAGCGTTGCGGGGACAGGGCAAGAGACCCAGTACTTC. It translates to CSVAGTGQETQYF.